What follows are 14 T cell receptor beta chains derived from one specimen sequenced in a study of beta chain features in type 1 diabetes. Expressed TCRB transcripts were sequenced because the isolated RNA had all been reverse transcribed beforehand. Sequencing used immunoSEQ multiplex PCR; TCRdb keeps in-frame clones, though not all of them. Here the sample spans 130,000 to 150,000 clones, around 9.3% being singletons. The sequenced sample was naive CD4+ T cells from blood. Every receptor here comes from a man younger than 30 in good health.

This clone was picked up a small number of times. V gene TRBV28 combines with J gene TRBJ1-6, with 8 positions matching TRBD1. Germline values: CDR1 MDHEN, CDR2 SYDVKM. V was pared by 3 bases and J by 5 bases, with 3 bases of the junction left unmatched. CDR3 length equals 15 residues. CDR3 nucleotide sequence: TGTGCCAGCAGTTTGCTGACAGGGGATAATTCACCCCTCCACTTT. This encodes CASSLLTGDNSPLHF. The variable domain in full, with the rest retrieved from reference TRBV28 and TRBJ1-6, is DVKVTQSSRYLVKRTGEKVFLECVQDMDHENMFWYRQDPGLGLRLIYFSYDVKMKEKGDIPEGYSVSREKKERFSLILESASTNQTSMYLCASSLLTGDNSPLHFGNGTRLTVT.

The V call is TRBV7-2, the J call TRBJ1-4; no firm D call. The CDR3 spans 12 residues. The V end was cut by 5 bases, the J end by 4 bases, with 5 bases between. Germline V lookup: CDR1 SGHTA, CDR2 FQGNSA. CDR3 amino acids: CASSGSNEKLFF. CDR3 in DNA: TGTGCCAGCAGCGGGAGTAATGAAAAACTGTTTTTT.

This chain connects TRBV5-1 to TRBJ1-4; 9 positions match TRBD1. The CDR3 runs to 15 residues. Losses at the gene ends were 7 bases for V and 7 bases for J; bases not matched to a gene: 11. The V gene's germline CDR1 is SGHRS and CDR2 YFSETQ. The CDR3 DNA reads as TGCGCCAGCGGTGAGGGCGGGACAGGGCTTGAAAAACTGTTTTTT. Translating gives CASGEGGTGLEKLFF.

In its sample, this clone was seen a few times. The chain recombines TRBV27 with TRBJ2-2; maybe TRBD1 (5 bases). V was cut by 3 bases and J by 6 bases, with 11 bases left in between. Germline-derived CDR1 and CDR2 are MNHEY and SMNVEV (reference sequence). The length of the CDR3 is 14 residues. The CDR3 nucleotides read TGTGCCAGCAGTTTTATCAGGGTCTCCGGGGAGCTGTTTTTT. Its protein product is CASSFIRVSGELFF.

This clone occurred many times. The J gene is TRBJ2-7, the V gene TRBV14; a possible D gene is TRBD1 (5 bases). Germline-derived CDR1 and CDR2 are SGHDN and FVKESK. The CDR3 is 14 residues long. Trimming removed 0 bases from V and 4 bases from J, with 10 bases in between. The CDR3 DNA is TGTGCCAGCAGCCAAGATGGACCAGGGTACGAGCAGTACTTC. Translation gives CASSQDGPGYEQYF.

This chain joins TRBV6-1 and TRBJ2-5; the match to TRBD1 covers 8 bases. From germline, CDR1 is MNHNS and CDR2 SASEGT. The CDR3 spans 14 residues. With V trimmed by 4 bases and J by 4 bases, 5 bases remained unmatched. CDR3 residues: CASSADRGGETQYF. In nucleotides, the CDR3 is TGTGCCAGCAGTGCAGACAGGGGCGGAGAGACCCAGTACTTC.

Many counts were recorded for this clone. The genes are TRBV4-1 and TRBJ2-7, with D unclear. The CDR3 is 13 amino acids. Germline V CDR1 and CDR2: MGHRA, YSYEKL. V lost 4 bases, J lost 2 bases, and 9 bases lay in between. This chain's CDR3 is CASSPDETYEQYF. CDR3 in DNA: TGCGCCAGCAGCCCAGACGAGACCTACGAGCAGTACTTC.

This clone has a handful of counts. The genes are TRBV19 and TRBJ2-1; 10 bases fit TRBD2. The CDR3 has 15 amino acids. V trimming: 4 bases; J trimming: 6 bases; junction bases outside the gene matches: 6. CDR1 and CDR2 from the germline V gene are LNHDA and SQIVND (reference sequence). The CDR3 nucleotides read TGTGCCAGTAGTACTCAACTAGCGGGGACCAATGAGCAGTTCTTC. Its translation is CASSTQLAGTNEQFF. The whole variable domain, remainder taken from reference TRBV19 and TRBJ2-1, is DGGITQSPKYLFRKEGQNVTLSCEQNLNHDAMYWYRQDPGQGLRLIYYSQIVNDFQKGDIAEGYSVSREKKESFPLTVTSAQKNPTAFYLCASSTQLAGTNEQFFGPGTRLTVL.

The rearrangement links TRBV7-2 to TRBJ2-2; 9 bases are a match to TRBD1. The CDR3 is made up of 15 amino acids. Trimming removed 5 bases from V and 7 bases from J; junction bases left unmatched: 8. Germline values: CDR1 SGHTA, CDR2 FQGNSA. The CDR3 nucleotides read TGTGCCAGCAGCCCGCAGGGACAGGGCGGCGGGGAGCTGTTTTTT. Translation: CASSPQGQGGGELFF.

The genes are TRBV6-6 and TRBJ1-2, with TRBD1 matching 7 bases. The V segment lost 10 bases and the J segment 2 bases; nucleotides outside the gene matches: 10. The CDR3 runs 14 residues. In germline, CDR1 is MNHNY, CDR2 SVGAGI (reference sequence). The CDR3 DNA follows: TGTGCCATCCCTTACAAGACAGGGAACTATGGCTACACCTTC. Its protein product is CAIPYKTGNYGYTF.

The chain uses TRBV15 and TRBJ2-6, with 8 bases that match TRBD1. J gave up 0 bases and V 2 bases, and 6 bases lay outside the gene matches. The CDR3 has 18 amino acids. The germline gives CDR1 LNHNV, CDR2 YYDKDF (reference sequence). The CDR3 DNA reads TGTGCCACCAGCAGATCCGGGACAGGCCACTCTGGGGCCAACGTCCTGACTTTC. Translation: CATSRSGTGHSGANVLTF.

In this sample, this clone turned up a few times. The chain employs TRBV7-3 and TRBJ2-7; 9 positions match TRBD1. CDR1 SGHTA and CDR2 FQGTGA come from the germline V gene. J lost 1 base, V lost 5 bases, and 6 bases had no gene match. The CDR3 length is 15 residues. CDR3 amino acids: CASSEGTGPSYEQYF. CDR3 bases: TGTGCCAGCAGCGAGGGGACAGGGCCTTCCTACGAGCAGTACTTC.

For the CDR3, the DNA is TGCGCCAGCAGCTTGTACAGGGGGCGTCACAATGAGCAGTTCTTC. Its protein is CASSLYRGRHNEQFF. This rearrangement joins TRBV5-1 to TRBJ2-1, with 9 nucleotides matching TRBD1. V was pared by 1 base and J by 5 bases, with 4 bases of the junction left unmatched. The CDR3 sequence is 15 residues long. In germline, CDR1 is SGHRS, CDR2 YFSETQ.

The chain is built from TRBV7-2 and TRBJ2-7; 12 bases align to TRBD1. Germline V gene sequence: CDR1 SGHTA, CDR2 FQGNSA. The CDR3 is 16 residues long. With V trimmed by 3 bases and J by 5 bases, 8 bases remained unmatched. The CDR3 DNA sequence: TGTGCCAGCAGCTTCGCCACCGGGACAGGGGGCAACGAGCAGTACTTC. It translates to CASSFATGTGGNEQYF.